These 14 T cell receptor beta chains were all obtained from the same sample, sequenced in a study of cytomegalovirus exposure and HLA in healthy donors. PCR used 60 Vbeta primers and 13 Jbeta primers. Sequencing used immunoSEQ multiplex PCR; TCRdb keeps in-frame clones, though not all of them. The sample carries over 200,000 clones, under 90% recorded once. The specimen was PBMCs. These receptors were taken from a human donor in good health.

The chain couples TRBV19 to TRBJ1-1; 9 bases fit TRBD1. The CDR3 has 13 residues. Trimming cost V 7 bases and J 5 bases; bases outside gene matches: 5. From germline, CDR1 is LNHDA and CDR2 SQIVND (reference sequence). In DNA, the CDR3 is TGTGCCAGTAAGGGACAGGGTGCGACTGAAGCTTTCTTT. Protein product: CASKGQGATEAFF.

This clone turned up a few times. The chain employs TRBV5-1 and TRBJ1-1, with 9 bases lining up with TRBD1. The germline V gene has CDR1 SGHRS and CDR2 YFSETQ. J lost 6 bases, V lost 4 bases, and 10 bases had no gene match. The CDR3 contains 15 residues. DNA of the CDR3: TGCGCCAGCAGCGGTTCTCGGACAGGGGATGCTGAAGCTTTCTTT. It translates to CASSGSRTGDAEAFF.

The chain links TRBV2 to TRBJ2-7; 9 nucleotides line up with TRBD1. The V and J ends lost 7 bases and 3 bases, in that order; junction bases with no gene match: 4. Germline-derived CDR1 and CDR2 are SNHLY and FYNNEI. The length of the CDR3 is 13 residues. Written as DNA, the CDR3 is TGTGCCAGCACCGGGACAGGGAACTACGAGCAGTACTTC. It translates to CASTGTGNYEQYF.

This rearrangement joins TRBV7-8 to TRBJ1-5, with TRBD1 matching over 8 bases. V dropped 5 bases and J dropped 5; count of bases not matched to a gene: 5. The germline V gene has CDR1 SGHVS and CDR2 FQNEAQ. This CDR3 is 14 amino acids long. The CDR3 coding sequence is TGTGCCAGCAGCCAGGGGGCTGGGGATCAGCCCCAGCATTTT. Translated: CASSQGAGDQPQHF.

V usage is TRBV10-3 and J usage is TRBJ1-1; D possibly corresponds to TRBD1 (5 bases). This CDR3 region has 13 residues. CDR1 ENHRY and CDR2 SYGVKD come from the germline V gene. V lost 6 bases to trimming and J lost 2 bases, with 10 bases between them. CDR3 protein: CAIRAGLNTEAFF. The CDR3 DNA is TGTGCCATCAGAGCGGGGCTAAACACTGAAGCTTTCTTT.

This chain joins TRBV6-5 and TRBJ1-1; the match to TRBD1 covers 10 bases. The CDR3 is 15 amino acids. Per germline, CDR1 MNHEY and CDR2 SVGAGI. J was trimmed by 5 bases and V by 5 bases; bases with no gene match: 8. The CDR3 loop is CASSRKDRGTTEAFF. The CDR3 region has the DNA TGTGCCAGCAGTAGAAAGGACAGGGGGACGACTGAAGCTTTCTTT.

The gene calls are TRBV15 and TRBJ2-1; 14 nucleotides line up with TRBD2. The CDR3 runs 19 residues. V lost 5 bases to trimming and J lost 7 bases; unmatched junction nucleotides: 16. Germline V CDR1 and CDR2: LNHNV, YYDKDF (reference sequence). The CDR3 DNA reads as TGTGCCACCAGCTCCCGACGCGTGACTAGCGGGAGGGCACGGAATGAGCAGTTCTTC. Translation gives CATSSRRVTSGRARNEQFF.

The rearrangement links TRBV2 to TRBJ2-7; weak D call: TRBD1 (5 bases). Germline V lookup: CDR1 SNHLY, CDR2 FYNNEI. The V gene lost 10 bases and the J gene lost 0 bases, with 10 bases spanning the gap. The CDR3 loop spans 12 amino acids. CDR3 sequence reads: CATRQISYEQYF. CDR3 DNA: TGTGCCACCAGACAGATCTCCTACGAGCAGTACTTC.

This chain uses TRBV6-1 with TRBJ2-7, with 10 positions matching TRBD2. J was trimmed by 3 bases and V by 1 base; bases with no gene match: 0. CDR1 MNHNS and CDR2 SASEGT come from the germline V gene. CDR3 length equals 14 residues. CDR3 sequence reads: CASSEGTSGYEQYF. The CDR3 DNA follows: TGTGCCAGCAGTGAAGGGACTAGCGGCTACGAGCAGTACTTC.

Points on this clone: Distinct nucleotide sequences in the sample also encode this CDR3. This chain links TRBV12-5 with TRBJ1-4; 8 positions match TRBD1. The ends lost 1 base at V and 7 bases at J; junction bases unmatched: 8. The CDR3 is made up of 16 amino acids. Germline CDR1 LGHNT, CDR2 FRNRAP. The CDR3 bases are TGTGCTAGTGGTTTGGCCCGACAGGGGAGGGGTGAAAAACTGTTTTTT. Translated: CASGLARQGRGEKLFF.

This chain uses TRBV4-1 with TRBJ2-7, with unresolved D. The CDR3 extends over 17 amino acids. Germline lookup yields CDR1 MGHRA and CDR2 YSYEKL. Trimming took off 1 base at V and 0 bases at J, with 16 bases between the two ends. Here the CDR3 reads CASSQGKATDPSYEQYF. The CDR3 bases are TGCGCCAGCAGCCAAGGGAAAGCCACAGATCCCTCCTACGAGCAGTACTTC.

V is TRBV11-2 and J is TRBJ2-1; D is undetermined. Trimming cost V 6 bases and J 4 bases, with 22 bases left between them. The germline V gene encodes CDR1 SGHAT and CDR2 FQNNGV. The CDR3 contains 17 residues. The CDR3 reads CASRPLLTHSRYNEQFF. The CDR3 DNA is TGTGCCAGCAGACCCCTCCTTACGCACAGTAGATACAATGAGCAGTTCTTC. The variable domain in full, with the rest retrieved from reference TRBV11-2 and TRBJ2-1, is EAGVAQSPRYKIIEKRQSVAFWCNPISGHATLYWYQQILGQGPKLLIQFQNNGVVDDSQLPKDRFSAERLKGVDSTLKIQPAKLEDSAVYLCASRPLLTHSRYNEQFFGPGTRLTVL.

The chain couples TRBV11-3 to TRBJ2-7; D may be TRBD2 (5 bases). The CDR3 consists of 12 residues. The germline V and J ends were trimmed by 5 bases and 6 bases, with 11 bases remaining between them. Germline-derived CDR1 and CDR2 are SGHNT and YENEEA. CDR3 protein: CASSVGLGEQYF. The CDR3, as DNA: TGTGCCAGCAGCGTAGGACTTGGCGAGCAGTACTTC. The full variable domain, its missing parts supplied by reference TRBV11-3 and TRBJ2-7, is EAGVVQSPRYKIIEKKQPVAFWCNPISGHNTLYWYLQNLGQGPELLIRYENEEAVDDSQLPKDRFSAERLKGVDSTLKIQPAELGDSAVYLCASSVGLGEQYFGPGTRLTVT.

This CDR3 is CASSVGLPNEQFF. CDR3 nucleotides: TGTGCCAGCAGCGTAGGTCTACCGAATGAGCAGTTCTTC. The rearrangement uses TRBV9 and TRBJ2-1; no reliable D call. Germline V gene sequence: CDR1 SGDLS, CDR2 YYNGEE. The CDR3 is 13 residues long. Trimming removed 0 bases at V and 7 bases at J, with 8 bases between.